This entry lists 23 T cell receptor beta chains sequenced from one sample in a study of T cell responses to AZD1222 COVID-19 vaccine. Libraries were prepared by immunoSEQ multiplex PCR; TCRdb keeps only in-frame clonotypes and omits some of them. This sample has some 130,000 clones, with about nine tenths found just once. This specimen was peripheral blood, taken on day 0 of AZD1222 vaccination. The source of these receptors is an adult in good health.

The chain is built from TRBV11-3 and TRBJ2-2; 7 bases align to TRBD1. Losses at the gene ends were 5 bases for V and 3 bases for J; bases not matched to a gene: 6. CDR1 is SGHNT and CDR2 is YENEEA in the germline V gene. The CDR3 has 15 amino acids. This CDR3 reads CASSQPTGDTGELFF. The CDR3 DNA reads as TGTGCCAGCAGCCAACCAACAGGGGACACCGGGGAGCTGTTTTTT.

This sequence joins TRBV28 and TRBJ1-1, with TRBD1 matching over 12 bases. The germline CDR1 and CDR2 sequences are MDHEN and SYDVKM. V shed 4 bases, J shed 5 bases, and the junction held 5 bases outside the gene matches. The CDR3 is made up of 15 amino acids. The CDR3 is CASSWGQGANTEAFF. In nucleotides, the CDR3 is TGTGCCAGCAGTTGGGGACAGGGGGCGAATACTGAAGCTTTCTTT. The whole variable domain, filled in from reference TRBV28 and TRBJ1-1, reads DVKVTQSSRYLVKRTGEKVFLECVQDMDHENMFWYRQDPGLGLRLIYFSYDVKMKEKGDIPEGYSVSREKKERFSLILESASTNQTSMYLCASSWGQGANTEAFFGQGTRLTVV.

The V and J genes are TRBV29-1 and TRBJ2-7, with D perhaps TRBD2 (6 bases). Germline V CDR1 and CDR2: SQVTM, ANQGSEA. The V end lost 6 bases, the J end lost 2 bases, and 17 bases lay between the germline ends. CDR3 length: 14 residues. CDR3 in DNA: TGCAGCGTGGCCGGGACTTTTATCCCCTACGAGCAGTACTTC. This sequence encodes CSVAGTFIPYEQYF.

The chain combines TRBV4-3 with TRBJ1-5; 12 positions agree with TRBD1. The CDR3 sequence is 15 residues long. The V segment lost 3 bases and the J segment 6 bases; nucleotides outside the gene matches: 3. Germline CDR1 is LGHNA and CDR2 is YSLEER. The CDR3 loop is CASSQGTGGSQPQHF. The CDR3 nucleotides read TGCGCCAGCAGCCAGGGGACAGGGGGCTCTCAGCCCCAGCATTTT.

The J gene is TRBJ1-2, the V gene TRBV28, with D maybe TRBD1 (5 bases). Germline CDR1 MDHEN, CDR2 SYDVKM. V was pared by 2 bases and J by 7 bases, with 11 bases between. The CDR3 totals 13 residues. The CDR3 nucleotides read TGTGCCAGCAGTTTAAAGGGGTATGGTGGCTACACCTTC. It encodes CASSLKGYGGYTF.

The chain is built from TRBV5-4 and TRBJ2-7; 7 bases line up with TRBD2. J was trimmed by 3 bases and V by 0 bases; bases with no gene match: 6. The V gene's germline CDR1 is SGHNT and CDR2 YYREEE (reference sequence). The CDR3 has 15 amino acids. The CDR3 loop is CASSLGTGGIYEQYF. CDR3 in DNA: TGTGCCAGCAGCTTGGGGACGGGGGGAATCTACGAGCAGTACTTC.

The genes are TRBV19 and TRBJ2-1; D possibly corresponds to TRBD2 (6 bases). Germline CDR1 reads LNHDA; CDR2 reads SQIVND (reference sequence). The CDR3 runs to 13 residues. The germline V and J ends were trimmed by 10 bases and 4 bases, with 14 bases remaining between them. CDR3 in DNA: TGTGCCACCGCGACTAGAGCTTACAATGAGCAGTTCTTC. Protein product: CATATRAYNEQFF.

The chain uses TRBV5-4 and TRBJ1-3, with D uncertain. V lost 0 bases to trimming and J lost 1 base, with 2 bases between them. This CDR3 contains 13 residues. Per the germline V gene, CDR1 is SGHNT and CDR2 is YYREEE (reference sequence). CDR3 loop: CASSLESGNTIYF. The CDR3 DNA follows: TGTGCCAGCAGCTTGGAGTCTGGAAACACCATATATTTT. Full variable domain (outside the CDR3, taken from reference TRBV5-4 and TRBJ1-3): ETGVTQSPTHLIKTRGQQVTLRCSSQSGHNTVSWYQQALGQGPQFIFQYYREEENGRGNFPPRFSGLQFPNYSSELNVNALELDDSALYLCASSLESGNTIYFGEGSWLTVV.

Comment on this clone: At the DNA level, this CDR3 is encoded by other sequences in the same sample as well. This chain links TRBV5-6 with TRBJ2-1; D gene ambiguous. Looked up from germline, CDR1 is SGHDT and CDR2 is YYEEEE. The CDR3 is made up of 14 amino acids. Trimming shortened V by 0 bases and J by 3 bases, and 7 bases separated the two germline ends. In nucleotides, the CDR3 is TGTGCCAGCAGCTTGGTTTCGGGCTACAATGAGCAGTTCTTC. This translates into CASSLVSGYNEQFF.

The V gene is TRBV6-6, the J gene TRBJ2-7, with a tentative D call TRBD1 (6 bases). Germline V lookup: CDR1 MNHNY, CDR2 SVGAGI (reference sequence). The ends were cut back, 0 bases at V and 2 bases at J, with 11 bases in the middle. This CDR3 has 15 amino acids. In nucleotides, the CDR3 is TGTGCCAGCAGTTACTCTCCCCCAGGGGCCTACGAGCAGTACTTC. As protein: CASSYSPPGAYEQYF.

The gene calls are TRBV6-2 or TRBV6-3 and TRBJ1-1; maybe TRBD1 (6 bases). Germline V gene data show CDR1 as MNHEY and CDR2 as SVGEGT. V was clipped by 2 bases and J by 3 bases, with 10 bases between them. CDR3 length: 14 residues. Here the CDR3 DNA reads TGTGCCAGCAGTTACAACGGGGGGCACACTGAAGCTTTCTTT. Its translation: CASSYNGGHTEAFF.

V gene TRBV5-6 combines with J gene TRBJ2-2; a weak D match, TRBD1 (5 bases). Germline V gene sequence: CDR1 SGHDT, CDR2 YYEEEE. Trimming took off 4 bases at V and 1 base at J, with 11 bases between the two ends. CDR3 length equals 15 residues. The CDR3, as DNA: TGTGCCAGCAGCGGAGAGACAGAGAACACCGGGGAGCTGTTTTTT. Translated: CASSGETENTGELFF. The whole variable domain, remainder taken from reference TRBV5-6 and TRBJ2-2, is DAGVTQSPTHLIKTRGQQVTLRCSPKSGHDTVSWYQQALGQGPQFIFQYYEEEERQRGNFPDRFSGHQFPNYSSELNVNALLLGDSALYLCASSGETENTGELFFGEGSRLTVL.

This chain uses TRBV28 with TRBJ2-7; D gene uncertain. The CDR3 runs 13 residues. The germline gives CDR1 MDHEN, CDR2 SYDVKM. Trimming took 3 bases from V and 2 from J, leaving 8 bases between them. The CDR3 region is CASSFPGPYEQYF. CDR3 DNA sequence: TGTGCCAGCAGTTTTCCTGGACCCTACGAGCAGTACTTC. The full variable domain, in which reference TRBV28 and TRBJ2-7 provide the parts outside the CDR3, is DVKVTQSSRYLVKRTGEKVFLECVQDMDHENMFWYRQDPGLGLRLIYFSYDVKMKEKGDIPEGYSVSREKKERFSLILESASTNQTSMYLCASSFPGPYEQYFGPGTRLTVT.

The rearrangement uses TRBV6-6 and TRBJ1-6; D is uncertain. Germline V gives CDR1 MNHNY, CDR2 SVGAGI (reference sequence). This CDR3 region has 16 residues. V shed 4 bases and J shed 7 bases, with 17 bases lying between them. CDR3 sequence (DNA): TGTGCCAGCAGTTCAGGACCGAACCGCCTAAATTCACCCCTCCACTTT. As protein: CASSSGPNRLNSPLHF.

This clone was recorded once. The CDR3 reads CASSQGLFNTEAFF. Written as DNA, the CDR3 is TGTGCCAGCAGTCAAGGCTTGTTTAACACTGAAGCTTTCTTT. The chain links TRBV25-1 to TRBJ1-1, with D unclear. Germline V CDR1 and CDR2: MGHDK, SYGVNS. Between the trimmed V and J ends, which lost 5 bases and 2 bases, there was a span of 12 bases. The CDR3 spans 14 residues.

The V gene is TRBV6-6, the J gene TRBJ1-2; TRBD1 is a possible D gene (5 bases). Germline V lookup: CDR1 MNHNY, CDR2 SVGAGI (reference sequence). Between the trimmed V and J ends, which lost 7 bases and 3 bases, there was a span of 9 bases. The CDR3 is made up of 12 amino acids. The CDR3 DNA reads TGTGCCAGCAATCAGGGTGACTATGGCTACACCTTC. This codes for CASNQGDYGYTF.

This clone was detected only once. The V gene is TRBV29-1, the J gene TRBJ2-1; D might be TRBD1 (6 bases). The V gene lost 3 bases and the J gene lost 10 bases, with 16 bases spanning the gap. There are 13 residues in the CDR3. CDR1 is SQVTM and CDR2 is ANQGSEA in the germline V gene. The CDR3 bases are TGCAGCGTTGAGGGGGCACGCAATGGGGAGCAGTTCTTC. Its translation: CSVEGARNGEQFF.

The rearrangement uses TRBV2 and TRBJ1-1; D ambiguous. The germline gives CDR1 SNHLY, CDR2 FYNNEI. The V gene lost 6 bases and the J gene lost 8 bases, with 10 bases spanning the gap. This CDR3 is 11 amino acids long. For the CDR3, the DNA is TGTGCCAGCAGCCCTCTGCCCGAAGCTTTCTTT. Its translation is CASSPLPEAFF.

CDR3 nucleotides: TGCGCCAGCAGCAATGGACAGGGTCTCTATGGCTACACCTTC. Translating it yields CASSNGQGLYGYTF. The rearrangement uses TRBV4-3 and TRBJ1-2; 8 bases line up with TRBD1. V was clipped by 5 bases and J by 4 bases; unmatched bases: 6. CDR3 size: 14 residues. Germline CDR1 and CDR2: LGHNA and YSLEER.

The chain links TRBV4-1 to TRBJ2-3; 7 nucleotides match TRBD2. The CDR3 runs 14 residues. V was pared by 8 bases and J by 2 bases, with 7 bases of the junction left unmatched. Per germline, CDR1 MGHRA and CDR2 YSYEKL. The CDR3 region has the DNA TGCGCCAGCGGGGGGGGACTTATCACAGATACGCAGTATTTT. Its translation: CASGGGLITDTQYF.

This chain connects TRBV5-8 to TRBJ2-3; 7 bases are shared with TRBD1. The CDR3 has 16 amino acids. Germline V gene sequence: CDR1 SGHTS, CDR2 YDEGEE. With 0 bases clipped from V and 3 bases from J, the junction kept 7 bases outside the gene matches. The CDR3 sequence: CASSLGDRARTDTQYF. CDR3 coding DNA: TGTGCCAGCAGCTTGGGAGACAGGGCTAGGACAGATACGCAGTATTTT.

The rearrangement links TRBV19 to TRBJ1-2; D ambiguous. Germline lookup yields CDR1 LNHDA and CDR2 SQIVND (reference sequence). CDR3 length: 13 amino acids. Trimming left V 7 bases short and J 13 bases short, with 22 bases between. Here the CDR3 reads CASMVGPLYPCTF. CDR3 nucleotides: TGTGCCAGTATGGTCGGCCCCCTCTATCCCTGCACCTTC.

CDR3: CASSQSPGQINEKLFF. The CDR3 region has the DNA TGCGCCAGCAGTCAATCCCCGGGACAGATCAATGAAAAACTGTTTTTT. The chain couples TRBV23-1 to TRBJ1-4; 7 bases line up with TRBD1. TRBV23-1 is reported as an ORF; its role is uncertain. Trimming at V came to 0 bases and at J to 5 bases, leaving 6 bases not matched to a gene. The CDR3 is made up of 16 amino acids.